The 26 T cell receptor beta chains below come from one sample, sequenced in a study of T-cell reconstitution after alpha-beta-depleted transplantation in children. Unique molecular identifiers tagged the TCRbeta library. TCRdb ran MiXCR on the PCR reads and lists one entry per CDR3 protein. Found here are about 260,000 distinct CDR3 sequences, roughly 8.2% of them singletons; the top ten hold less than 8%. Sequencing used PBMCs, mostly from graft donor cells, obtained 180 days after TCRalphabeta/CD19-depleted stem cell transplant. The receptors stem from a male patient younger than 18 who had a stem cell transplant for acute lymphoblastic leukemia, so the T cells may come from the graft donor.

Ten or more counts support this clonotype. The chain links TRBV14 to TRBJ1-4; D unresolved. V was pared by 0 bases and J by 0 bases, with 5 bases between. This CDR3 is 15 amino acids long. Germline CDR1 is SGHDN and CDR2 is FVKESK. CDR3 loop: CASSQEPATNEKLFF. DNA for the CDR3: TGTGCCAGCAGCCAAGAACCGGCAACTAATGAAAAACTGTTTTTT.

This clonotype was recorded many times. The V call is TRBV2, the J call TRBJ2-7; D is possibly TRBD1 (6 bases). Trimming stripped 6 bases from V and 7 bases from J, with 13 bases between. This CDR3 has 12 amino acids. CDR1 SNHLY and CDR2 FYNNEI come from the germline V gene. The chain's CDR3 is CASRSDRREQYF. The CDR3 nucleotides read TGTGCCAGCAGATCCGACAGGAGGGAGCAGTACTTC.

This clonotype was detected ten times or more. The gene calls are TRBV21-1 and TRBJ2-1; the table's D call, TRBD2, was not checked against the DNA. TRBV21-1 is a pseudogene locus. The CDR3 spans 14 residues. For the CDR3, the DNA is TGTGCCAGCAGTTCAGGAGGGATCTACAATGAGCAGTTCTTC. Translating gives CASSSGGIYNEQFF.

This clonotype was seen at least ten times. The V gene is TRBV29-1, the J gene TRBJ2-7, with TRBD1 matching over 7 bases. CDR3 size: 12 residues. The germline CDR1 and CDR2 sequences are SQVTM and ANQGSEA. Trimming at V came to 4 bases and at J to 2 bases, leaving 2 bases not matched to a gene. In DNA form, the CDR3 reads TGCAGCGTTGCCGGACAGGCCTACGAGCAGTACTTC. It codes for CSVAGQAYEQYF.

This clonotype was counted ten times or more. The chain couples TRBV29-1 to TRBJ2-1, with 11 positions matching TRBD2. The CDR3 sequence is 14 residues long. From germline, CDR1 is SQVTM and CDR2 ANQGSEA. V shed 3 bases and J 4 bases; nucleotides not matched to a gene: 2. CDR3 nucleotides: TGCAGCGTTGACGGGACTAGCGGATACAATGAGCAGTTCTTC. Amino acids: CSVDGTSGYNEQFF.

This clonotype was counted between two and nine times. The chain links TRBV4-3 to TRBJ2-7; D not certain. V lost 1 base to trimming and J lost 0 bases, with 7 bases between them. Germline-derived CDR1 and CDR2 are LGHNA and YSLEER. CDR3 size: 14 residues. CDR3: CASSQGSGSYEQYF. The CDR3 DNA sequence: TGCGCCAGCAGCCAAGGTTCAGGCTCCTACGAGCAGTACTTC.

There are many counts of this clonotype. The chain has TRBV5-1 and TRBJ1-2; D may be TRBD1 (5 bases). Trimming removed 4 bases from V and 6 bases from J, with 16 bases in between. This CDR3 has 14 amino acids. CDR1 and CDR2 from the germline V gene are SGHRS and YFSETQ. This CDR3 reads CASSPGSGVDGYTF. The DNA for the CDR3 is TGCGCCAGCAGCCCAGGGTCGGGAGTCGATGGCTACACCTTC.

This clonotype was seen at least ten times. This sequence joins TRBV12-3 or TRBV12-4 and TRBJ2-1; 8 bases map to TRBD2. The junction had 10 bases not matched to a gene; V was cut back by 7 bases and J by 5 bases. The CDR3 extends over 15 amino acids. The chain's CDR3 is CASNLSGRRDNEQFF. The CDR3 coding sequence is TGTGCCAGCAATCTAAGCGGGAGACGGGACAATGAGCAGTTCTTC.

This clonotype was seen ten or more times. This sequence joins TRBV5-5 and TRBJ1-3; D is ambiguous. Per germline, CDR1 SGHKS and CDR2 YYEKEE (reference sequence). The CDR3 contains 16 residues. Trimming shortened V by 0 bases and J by 0 bases, and 10 bases separated the two germline ends. The CDR3 is CASSLGSSHSGNTIYF. The CDR3 nucleotides read TGTGCCAGCAGCTTGGGCAGCTCGCACTCTGGAAACACCATATATTTT.

This clonotype has at least ten counts. The V gene is TRBV12-3 or TRBV12-4, the J gene TRBJ2-7; 7 bases agree with TRBD2. This CDR3 is 15 amino acids long. With V trimmed by 5 bases and J by 6 bases, 13 bases remained unmatched. In nucleotides, the CDR3 is TGTGCCAGCAGTCACGCCGGGACGCCGGGGGGCGAGCAGTACTTC. This sequence encodes CASSHAGTPGGEQYF.

In its sample, this clonotype was seen many times. The chain has TRBV10-3 and TRBJ2-2, with 8 bases lining up with TRBD1. With V trimmed by 0 bases and J by 4 bases, 10 bases remained unmatched. CDR1 and CDR2 from the germline V gene are ENHRY and SYGVKD. The CDR3 spans 18 residues. The DNA for the CDR3 is TGTGCCATCAGTGAGTCCCCCCCCGGGACAGGCGGCACCGGGGAGCTGTTTTTT. As protein: CAISESPPGTGGTGELFF.

This clonotype occurred many times. The genes are TRBV12-3 or TRBV12-4 and TRBJ1-4; TRBD1 agrees at 8 bases. The CDR3 covers 14 residues. V was pared by 2 bases and J by 5 bases, with 1 base of the junction left unmatched. The CDR3 sequence: CASSLPGGNEKLFF. CDR3 in DNA: TGTGCCAGCAGTTTACCAGGGGGCAATGAAAAACTGTTTTTT.

As concerns this clonotype: This may be a read error, as it is one base from a much larger clone. The V call is TRBV4-1, the J call TRBJ2-1, with D perhaps matching TRBD2 (6 bases). From germline, CDR1 is MGHRA and CDR2 YSYEKL. The CDR3 spans 15 residues. CDR3 in amino acids: CASSQWRGPFNGQFF. CDR3 DNA sequence: TGCGCCAGCAGCCAATGGCGGGGCCCTTTCAATGGGCAGTTCTTC.

With regard to this clonotype: A much larger clone differs from this one at a single base, so this may be a read error. As DNA, the CDR3 is TGCAGCGTTGGAAGTGGGGCAACTAATGAAAAACTGTTTTTT. This sequence encodes CSVGSGATNEKLFF. The J gene is TRBJ1-4, the V gene TRBV29-1; D remains unclear. The germline V and J ends were trimmed by 4 bases and 0 bases, with 9 bases remaining between them. The CDR3 sequence is 14 residues long. Germline lookup yields CDR1 SQVTM and CDR2 ANQGSEA. Looking up the rest from reference TRBV29-1 and TRBJ1-4 gives the full variable domain: SAVISQKPSRDICQRGTSLTIQCQVDSQVTMMFWYRQQPGQSLTLIATANQGSEATYESGFVIDKFPISRPNLTFSTLTVSNMSPEDSSIYLCSVGSGATNEKLFFGSGTQLSVL.

V usage is TRBV7-8 and J usage is TRBJ1-1; 11 bases match TRBD1. This CDR3 spans 12 amino acids. In germline, CDR1 is SGHVS, CDR2 FQNEAQ. V was clipped by 10 bases and J by 6 bases; unmatched bases: 4. The CDR3 DNA follows: TGTGCCACCTGGACAGGGGGCTCTGAAGCTTTCTTT. Amino acid sequence: CATWTGGSEAFF.

This clonotype was counted many times. This chain links TRBV7-2 with TRBJ1-2; D gene uncertain. V was clipped by 4 bases and J by 4 bases, with 19 bases between them. The germline V gene encodes CDR1 SGHTA and CDR2 FQGNSA. This CDR3 has 16 residues. This chain's CDR3 is CASSSTLLQVTYGYTF. CDR3 sequence (DNA): TGTGCCAGCAGCTCCACCCTGCTTCAGGTTACCTATGGCTACACCTTC.

This clonotype was recorded at least ten times. The chain carries TRBV6-2 or TRBV6-3 and TRBJ2-7, with D perhaps TRBD2 (5 bases). V dropped 5 bases and J dropped 5 bases, with 13 bases sitting between them. CDR1 is MNHEY, CDR2 SVGEGT, per germline. CDR3 length: 13 residues. The CDR3 region is CASSQTGFHEQYF. CDR3 sequence (DNA): TGTGCCAGCAGTCAAACGGGGTTCCACGAGCAGTACTTC.

In this sample, this clonotype turned up many times. V and J are TRBV12-3 or TRBV12-4 and TRBJ1-1, with 9 bases matching TRBD1. The CDR3 extends over 15 amino acids. Unmatched junction bases numbered 6, after V lost 6 bases and J lost 1 base. CDR3 sequence: CASRGQGQGNTEAFF. Here the CDR3 DNA reads TGTGCCAGCAGAGGACAGGGGCAGGGGAACACTGAAGCTTTCTTT.

The chain combines TRBV9 with TRBJ2-7, with D hard to call. Germline V gives CDR1 SGDLS, CDR2 YYNGEE. V gave up 0 bases and J gave up 2 bases, with 9 bases separating them. This CDR3 region has 14 residues. CDR3 loop: CASSVGQFPYEQYF. DNA of the CDR3: TGTGCCAGCAGCGTAGGGCAATTTCCCTACGAGCAGTACTTC.

This clonotype was recorded many times. The gene calls are TRBV25-1 and TRBJ2-7; D ambiguous. There are 12 residues in the CDR3. CDR1 MGHDK and CDR2 SYGVNS come from the germline V gene. Trimming shortened V by 2 bases and J by 6 bases, and 8 bases separated the two germline ends. DNA for the CDR3: TGTGCCAGCAGTGAAATCTTGCGCGAGCAGTACTTC. Its translation is CASSEILREQYF.

This clonotype came up many times. The chain couples TRBV14 to TRBJ2-3; no definite D call. Trimming stripped 0 bases from V and 3 bases from J, with 13 bases between. CDR3 length: 16 residues. Germline CDR1 reads SGHDN; CDR2 reads FVKESK. This CDR3 reads CASSQDGGLGTDTQYF. CDR3 bases: TGTGCCAGCAGCCAAGATGGCGGCCTGGGGACAGATACGCAGTATTTT.

This clonotype was recorded at least ten times. This chain connects TRBV4-3 to TRBJ1-4; 10 nucleotides agree with TRBD1. V trimming: 4 bases; J trimming: 6 bases; junction bases outside the gene matches: 2. Germline CDR1 reads LGHNA; CDR2 reads YSLEER. CDR3 length equals 14 residues. CDR3: CASSRDRGHEKLFF. CDR3 nucleotide sequence: TGCGCCAGCAGCCGCGACAGGGGGCATGAAAAACTGTTTTTT.

Here the CDR3 DNA reads TGTGCCAGCAGCTCCCTACCGCAGCTGGGCTCGAATTCACCCCTCCACTTT. Protein sequence: CASSSLPQLGSNSPLHF. This rearrangement joins TRBV7-2 to TRBJ1-6; no clear D gene. Germline V gene lookup returns CDR1 SGHTA and CDR2 FQGNSA. This CDR3 contains 17 residues. Between the trimmed V and J ends, which lost 4 bases and 7 bases, there was a span of 20 bases.

This clonotype was recorded many times. This chain uses TRBV5-1 with TRBJ1-1, with D maybe TRBD1 (6 bases). This CDR3 is built from 13 residues. Germline-derived CDR1 and CDR2 are SGHRS and YFSETQ. V was pared by 0 bases and J by 5 bases, with 8 bases between. The CDR3 loop reads CASSLGQVTEAFF. CDR3 in DNA: TGCGCCAGCAGCTTGGGACAGGTGACTGAAGCTTTCTTT.

In this sample, this clonotype turned up many times. This CDR3 reads CASSRLAAGYEQYF. As DNA, the CDR3 is TGTGCCAGCAGCCGACTTGCAGCCGGCTACGAGCAGTACTTC. The V and J genes are TRBV21-1 and TRBJ2-7. TRBV21-1 corresponds to a pseudogene. The CDR3 is 14 residues long.

This clonotype was seen repeatedly, ten times or more. The chain has TRBV12-3 or TRBV12-4 and TRBJ2-1; no firm D call. Trimming pared 1 base from V and 6 bases from J, leaving 13 bases between. The CDR3 has 15 residues. This chain's CDR3 is CASSLEALVVNEQFF. In DNA, the CDR3 is TGTGCCAGCAGTTTAGAAGCGCTGGTGGTCAATGAGCAGTTCTTC.